This T cell receptor (beta chain) came from a study of CD8 T cells in Susac syndrome. RNA in amounts of roughly 0.5 to 1 ug was reverse transcribed with random hexamers. A single record per CDR3 protein comes from TCRdb applying MiXCR to the immunoSEQ multiplex PCR reads. Found here are about 300,000 distinct CDR3 sequences, 70% to 90% of them singletons; the top ten hold roughly 0.2%. The CDR3 is 23 amino acids. The V gene's germline CDR1 is MGHRA and CDR2 YSYEKL. The V segment lost 0 bases and the J segment 0 bases; nucleotides outside the gene matches: 19. The sequencing sample was made of CD8+ T cells from PBMCs. The clonotype was recovered from a human donor with multiple sclerosis. The genes are TRBV4-1 and TRBJ2-3, with 12 bases fitting TRBD2. CDR3 region: CASSQDVMLAGGPLVPSTDTQYF. CDR3 in DNA: TGCGCCAGCAGCCAAGATGTAATGCTAGCGGGGGGGCCATTGGTCCCTAGCACAGATACGCAGTATTTT.